The present TCR beta chain was sequenced within a study of CD8 T cells in Susac syndrome. RNA amounts of roughly 0.5 to 1 ug underwent reverse transcription with random hexamers. TCRdb re-analysed the immunoSEQ multiplex PCR reads in MiXCR, keeping a single row per CDR3 protein. The sample comprises some 95,000 distinct CDR3 sequences, about 93% of which are singletons, and around 0.31% rests with the top ten. Study-wide results and caveats: The study recognized that the number of individuals in its TCR sequencing and HLA analysis was relatively small.

Turning to this clonotype: No antigen is known for it.

This CDR3 has 13 residues. Germline CDR1 SQVTM, CDR2 ANQGSEA. Between the trimmed V and J ends, which lost 0 bases and 5 bases, there was a span of 10 bases. The sequencing input was CD8+ T cells from PBMCs. The TCR was taken from a human donor in good health. The chain recombines TRBV29-1 with TRBJ1-2, with D unresolved. This chain's CDR3 is CSVEDRQAYGYTF. DNA for the CDR3: TGCAGCGTTGAAGATCGTCAAGCATATGGCTACACCTTC.